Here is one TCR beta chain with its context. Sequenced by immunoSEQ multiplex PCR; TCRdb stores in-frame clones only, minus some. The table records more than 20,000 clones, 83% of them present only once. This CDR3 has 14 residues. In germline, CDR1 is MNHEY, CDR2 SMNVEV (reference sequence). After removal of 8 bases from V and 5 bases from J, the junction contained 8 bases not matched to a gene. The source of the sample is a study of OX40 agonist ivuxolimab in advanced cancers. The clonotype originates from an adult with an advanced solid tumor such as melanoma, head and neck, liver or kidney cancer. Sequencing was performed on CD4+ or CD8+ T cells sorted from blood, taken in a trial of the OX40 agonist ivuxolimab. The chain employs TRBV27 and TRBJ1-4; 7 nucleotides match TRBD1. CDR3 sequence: CASSWRGLNEKLFF. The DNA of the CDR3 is TGTGCCAGCTCCTGGAGGGGGCTCAATGAAAAACTGTTTTTT.